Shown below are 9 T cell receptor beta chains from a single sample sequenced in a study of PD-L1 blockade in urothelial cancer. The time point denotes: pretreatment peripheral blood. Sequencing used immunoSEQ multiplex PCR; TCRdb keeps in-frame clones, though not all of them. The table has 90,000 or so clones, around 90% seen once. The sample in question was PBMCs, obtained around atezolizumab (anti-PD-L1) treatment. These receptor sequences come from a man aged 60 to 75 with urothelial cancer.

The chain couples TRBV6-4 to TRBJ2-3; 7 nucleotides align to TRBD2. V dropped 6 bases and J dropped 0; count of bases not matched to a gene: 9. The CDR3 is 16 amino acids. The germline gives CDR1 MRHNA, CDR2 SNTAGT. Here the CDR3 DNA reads TGTGCCAGCAGACTCCATTCTAGCGGTAGCACAGATACGCAGTATTTT. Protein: CASRLHSSGSTDTQYF.

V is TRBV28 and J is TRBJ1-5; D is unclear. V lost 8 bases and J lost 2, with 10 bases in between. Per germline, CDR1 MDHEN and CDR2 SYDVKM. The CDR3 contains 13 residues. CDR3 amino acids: CASAGSGNQPQHF. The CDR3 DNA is TGTGCCAGCGCGGGCAGCGGCAATCAGCCCCAGCATTTT.

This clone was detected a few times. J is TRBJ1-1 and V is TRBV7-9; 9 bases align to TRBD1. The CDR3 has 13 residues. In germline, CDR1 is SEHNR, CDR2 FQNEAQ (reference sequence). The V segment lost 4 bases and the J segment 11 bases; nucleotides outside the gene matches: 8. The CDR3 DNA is TGTGCCAGCAGCTCCCACGACAGGGGGGACGCTTTCTTT. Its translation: CASSSHDRGDAFF.

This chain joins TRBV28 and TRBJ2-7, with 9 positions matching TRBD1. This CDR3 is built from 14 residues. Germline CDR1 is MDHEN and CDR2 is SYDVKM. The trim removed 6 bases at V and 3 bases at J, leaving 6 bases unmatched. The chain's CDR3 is CASRATGGDYEQYF. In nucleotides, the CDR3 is TGTGCCAGCAGGGCCACAGGGGGCGACTACGAGCAGTACTTC. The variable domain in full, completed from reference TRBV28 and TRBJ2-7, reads DVKVTQSSRYLVKRTGEKVFLECVQDMDHENMFWYRQDPGLGLRLIYFSYDVKMKEKGDIPEGYSVSREKKERFSLILESASTNQTSMYLCASRATGGDYEQYFGPGTRLTVT.

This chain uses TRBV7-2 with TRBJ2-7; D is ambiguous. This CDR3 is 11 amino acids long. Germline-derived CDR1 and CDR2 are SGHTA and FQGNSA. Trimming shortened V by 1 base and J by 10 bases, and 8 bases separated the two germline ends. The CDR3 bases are TGTGCCAGCAGCTTAGGAGGCAACCAGTACTTC. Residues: CASSLGGNQYF.

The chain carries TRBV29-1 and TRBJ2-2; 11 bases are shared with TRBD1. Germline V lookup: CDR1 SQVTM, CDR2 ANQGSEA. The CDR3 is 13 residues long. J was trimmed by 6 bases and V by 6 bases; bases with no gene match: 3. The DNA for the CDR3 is TGCAGCGTGGCGGGACAGGGGGCCGGGGAGCTGTTTTTT. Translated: CSVAGQGAGELFF.

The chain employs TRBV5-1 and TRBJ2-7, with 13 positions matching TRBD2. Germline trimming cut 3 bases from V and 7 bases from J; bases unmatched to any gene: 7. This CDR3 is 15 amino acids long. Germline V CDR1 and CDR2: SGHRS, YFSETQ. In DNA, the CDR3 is TGCGCCAGCAGCTCGATCGGGACTAGCGGGACTGAGCAGTACTTC. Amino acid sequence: CASSSIGTSGTEQYF.

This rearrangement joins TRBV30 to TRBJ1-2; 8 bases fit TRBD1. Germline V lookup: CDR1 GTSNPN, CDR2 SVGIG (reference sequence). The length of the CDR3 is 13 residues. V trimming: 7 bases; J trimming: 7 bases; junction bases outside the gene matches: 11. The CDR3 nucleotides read TGTGCCTACGGGCCTAGGGACAGGACTGGCTACACCTTC. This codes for CAYGPRDRTGYTF.

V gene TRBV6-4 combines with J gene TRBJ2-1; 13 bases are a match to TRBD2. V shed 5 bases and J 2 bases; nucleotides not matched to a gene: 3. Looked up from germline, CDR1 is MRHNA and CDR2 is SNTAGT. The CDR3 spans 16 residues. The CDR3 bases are TGTGCCAGCAGTAACGGGACTAGCGGGGCCTACAATGAGCAGTTCTTC. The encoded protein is CASSNGTSGAYNEQFF.